This T cell receptor (beta chain) was sequenced in a study of CD8 T cells in ankylosing spondylitis. TCRdb re-called the 5' RACE reads with MiXCR, one entry per CDR3 protein. The table has roughly 180,000 distinct CDR3 sequences, approximately 10% seen once. Germline loops: CDR1 MGHDK, CDR2 SYGVNS. The CDR3 is 14 amino acids. The V end was cut by 8 bases, the J end by 7 bases, with 21 bases between. This clonotype occurred many times. V usage is TRBV25-1 and J usage is TRBJ2-7; D might be TRBD2 (5 bases). The TCR sequence derives from a male donor with ankylosing spondylitis or in good health (not recorded which). The sequencing sample was made of blood, either unsorted or a sorted T cell fraction (not recorded which). DNA for the CDR3: TGTGCCAGCTCGACCCCCGGGGTGCCCGGGGAGCAGTACTTC. Its protein is CASSTPGVPGEQYF.